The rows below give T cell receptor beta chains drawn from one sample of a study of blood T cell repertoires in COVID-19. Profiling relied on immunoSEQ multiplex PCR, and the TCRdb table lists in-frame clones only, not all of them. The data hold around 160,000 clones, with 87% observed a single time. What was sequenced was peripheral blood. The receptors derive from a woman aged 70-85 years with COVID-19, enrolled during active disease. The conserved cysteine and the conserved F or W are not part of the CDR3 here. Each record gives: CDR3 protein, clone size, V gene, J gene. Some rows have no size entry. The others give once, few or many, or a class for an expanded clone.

CDR3aa: ASSFGGLGENEKLF
abundance: NA
v_gene: TRBV5-4
j_gene: TRBJ1-4

CDR3aa: ASRDISEQF
abundance: NA
v_gene: TRBV28
j_gene: TRBJ2-1

CDR3aa: ASSLMGGGYTEAF
abundance: NA
v_gene: TRBV5-1
j_gene: TRBJ1-1

CDR3aa: ASSTGQGPDTQY
abundance: NA
v_gene: TRBV18
j_gene: TRBJ2-3

CDR3aa: SVGHGTSGRNEQF
abundance: NA
v_gene: TRBV29-1
j_gene: TRBJ2-1

CDR3aa: SVQVFGEKLF
abundance: few
v_gene: TRBV29-1
j_gene: TRBJ1-4

CDR3aa: ASSHTGTDRHQEKLF
abundance: NA
v_gene: TRBV3-1/TRBV3-2
j_gene: TRBJ1-4

CDR3aa: ASSLVGATNEKLF
abundance: few
v_gene: TRBV5-1
j_gene: TRBJ1-4

CDR3aa: ASTTGLRYEQY
abundance: NA
v_gene: TRBV6-5
j_gene: TRBJ2-7

CDR3aa: ASSIPRNENTEAF
abundance: NA
v_gene: TRBV19
j_gene: TRBJ1-1

CDR3aa: ASSLSRVENSPLH
abundance: NA
v_gene: TRBV7-8
j_gene: TRBJ1-6

CDR3aa: ASTPAGADQPQH
abundance: few
v_gene: TRBV6-5
j_gene: TRBJ1-5

CDR3aa: ATSRGLARSSYNEQF
abundance: NA
v_gene: TRBV15
j_gene: TRBJ2-1

CDR3aa: AASSGFYEQY
abundance: few
v_gene: TRBV30
j_gene: TRBJ2-7

CDR3aa: SVGVGRDTEAF
abundance: NA
v_gene: TRBV29-1
j_gene: TRBJ1-1

CDR3aa: SVITSGGPGYNEQF
abundance: once
v_gene: TRBV29-1
j_gene: TRBJ2-1

CDR3aa: ASSPGTATNEKLF
abundance: few
v_gene: TRBV7-2
j_gene: TRBJ1-4

CDR3aa: ASSYSLGGNTEAF
abundance: NA
v_gene: TRBV28
j_gene: TRBJ1-1

CDR3aa: ASSPWDSTEAF
abundance: NA
v_gene: TRBV7-2
j_gene: TRBJ1-1

CDR3aa: ASSLGAAGEKLF
abundance: NA
v_gene: TRBV7-9
j_gene: TRBJ1-4

CDR3aa: ASNNGGGRVEQF
abundance: NA
v_gene: TRBV11-1
j_gene: TRBJ2-1

CDR3aa: ASRVGAYEKLF
abundance: NA
v_gene: TRBV28
j_gene: TRBJ1-4

CDR3aa: ASSLELLSTDTQY
abundance: once
v_gene: TRBV5-1
j_gene: TRBJ2-3

CDR3aa: ASSASRELVGTEAF
abundance: NA
v_gene: TRBV7-9
j_gene: TRBJ1-1

CDR3aa: ASSPRGGFIYGYT
abundance: NA
v_gene: TRBV6-2/TRBV6-3
j_gene: TRBJ1-2

CDR3aa: ASRTTGGVGPQY
abundance: NA
v_gene: TRBV6-5
j_gene: TRBJ2-7

CDR3aa: ASSLRNGQGAIGYT
abundance: NA
v_gene: TRBV7-2
j_gene: TRBJ1-2

CDR3aa: ASSIGQSAYEQY
abundance: NA
v_gene: TRBV19
j_gene: TRBJ2-7

CDR3aa: ARAGGSLSGANVLT
abundance: NA
v_gene: TRBV30
j_gene: TRBJ2-6

CDR3aa: ASSLSAGSVYPYNEQF
abundance: NA
v_gene: TRBV28
j_gene: TRBJ2-1

CDR3aa: ASRVTGTNYGYT
abundance: NA
v_gene: TRBV19
j_gene: TRBJ1-2

CDR3aa: ASSPSGGRTYEQY
abundance: NA
v_gene: TRBV3-1/TRBV3-2
j_gene: TRBJ2-7

CDR3aa: ASRDTGTAKYEQY
abundance: NA
v_gene: TRBV7-3
j_gene: TRBJ2-7

CDR3aa: ASSLTPSSGANVLT
abundance: once
v_gene: TRBV18
j_gene: TRBJ2-6

CDR3aa: ASRYRQGLKAF
abundance: NA
v_gene: TRBV6-5
j_gene: TRBJ1-1

CDR3aa: ATKGGQGATEAF
abundance: NA
v_gene: TRBV15
j_gene: TRBJ1-1

CDR3aa: ASSESGGALGETQY
abundance: NA
v_gene: TRBV2
j_gene: TRBJ2-5

CDR3aa: ATRDRGSNEQF
abundance: NA
v_gene: TRBV19
j_gene: TRBJ2-1

CDR3aa: ASSQGANYGYT
abundance: NA
v_gene: TRBV6-5
j_gene: TRBJ1-2

CDR3aa: ASSSGGLSGEQF
abundance: NA
v_gene: TRBV11-2
j_gene: TRBJ2-1

CDR3aa: ASSEGTSGGQETQY
abundance: NA
v_gene: TRBV5-1
j_gene: TRBJ2-5

CDR3aa: ASSQTGGPGNEKLF
abundance: NA
v_gene: TRBV3-1/TRBV3-2
j_gene: TRBJ1-4

CDR3aa: ASSRSRDRGSRAF
abundance: NA
v_gene: TRBV18
j_gene: TRBJ1-1

CDR3aa: ASSPTSGGTDTQY
abundance: NA
v_gene: TRBV4-1
j_gene: TRBJ2-3

CDR3aa: SASTRLQGVPEAF
abundance: NA
v_gene: TRBV20-1
j_gene: TRBJ1-1

CDR3aa: ATSRGGIATEAF
abundance: once
v_gene: TRBV15
j_gene: TRBJ1-1

CDR3aa: ASRAQGARNSPLH
abundance: NA
v_gene: TRBV6-5
j_gene: TRBJ1-6

CDR3aa: ASSLGQGRNTIY
abundance: few
v_gene: TRBV5-1
j_gene: TRBJ1-3